The next 8 T cell receptor beta chains were all read from a single sample in a study of T cells in women clearing cervical HPV infection. Sequencing was performed with immunoSEQ multiplex PCR; in TCRdb, only in-frame clones are kept and a portion is missing. The ten top clones account for about 1.6%, within a sample of approximately 35,000 clones. The sample comprised blood buffy coat. The origin of the receptors is a woman aged 18-70 years with a cervical HPV16 infection that either progressed to CIN3+ or cleared (not recorded which).

Note on this clone: The read stops 3 residues short of the end of the CDR3; the missing end is completed from the germline J gene. The J gene is TRBJ2-2, the V gene TRBV7-8, with 12 positions matching TRBD2. With 6 bases clipped from V and 6 bases from J, the junction kept 5 bases outside the gene matches. The CDR3 runs 15 residues. Germline V gene lookup returns CDR1 SGHVS and CDR2 FQNEAQ. This CDR3 reads CASSYRLAGAGELFF. The CDR3 bases that were read are TGTGCCAGCAGTTACCGACTAGCGGGAGCCGGGGAG.

Concerning this clone: The read stops 3 residues short of the end of the CDR3; the missing end is completed from the germline J gene. The V gene is TRBV11-3, the J gene TRBJ2-7; 10 nucleotides match TRBD2. V was clipped by 5 bases and J by 3 bases; unmatched bases: 4. Germline V lookup: CDR1 SGHNT, CDR2 YENEEA. The CDR3 spans 14 residues. CDR3 bases read: TGTGCCAGCAGCCGGACTAGCGGCTACTACGAG. This gives the protein CASSRTSGYYE. The full-length CDR3 reads as CASSRTSGYYEQYF.

As to this clone: The read is 3 residues too short to cover the CDR3 end, so that end is filled in from the germline J gene. The chain employs TRBV28 and TRBJ1-4, with a possible D match to TRBD1 (6 bases). CDR3 length: 15 amino acids. The V and J ends lost 6 bases and 8 bases respectively, with 19 bases between them. Germline V gene sequence: CDR1 MDHEN, CDR2 SYDVKM. The CDR3 DNA, read in part, is TGTGCCAGCAGACAGGTTTGGACCAGGGGCGAAAAA. This sequence encodes CASRQVWTRGEK. Given in full, the CDR3 is CASRQVWTRGEKLFF. Full variable domain (rest looked up from reference TRBV28 and TRBJ1-4): DVKVTQSSRYLVKRTGEKVFLECVQDMDHENMFWYRQDPGLGLRLIYFSYDVKMKEKGDIPEGYSVSREKKERFSLILESASTNQTSMYLCASRQVWTRGEKLFFGSGTQLSVL.

Turning to this clone: The read is 3 residues too short to cover the CDR3 end, so that end is filled in from the germline J gene. This chain links TRBV20-1 with TRBJ2-1; a possible D gene is TRBD2 (5 bases). The germline V and J ends were trimmed by 2 bases and 8 bases, with 16 bases remaining between them. This CDR3 comprises 14 residues. Germline values: CDR1 DFQATT, CDR2 SNEGSKA (reference sequence). This CDR3 reads CSARPDRYGDEQFF. Partial CDR3 DNA: TGCAGTGCTAGACCTGACCGTTACGGGGATGAG.

In the case of this clone: The sequenced fragment ends 3 residues before the CDR3 boundary, so the rest is inferred from the germline J gene. This sequence joins TRBV5-1 and TRBJ2-2; 9 bases fit TRBD2. This CDR3 contains 13 residues. V gave up 5 bases and J gave up 5 bases; unmatched junction bases: 1. Germline V gene lookup returns CDR1 SGHRS and CDR2 YFSETQ. Incomplete CDR3 DNA: TGCGCCAGCAGGACTAGCGGTACCGGGGAG. It translates to CASRTSGTGE. The full CDR3 is CASRTSGTGELFF.

To note about this clone: The read is 3 residues too short to cover the CDR3 end, so that end is filled in from the germline J gene. This sequence joins TRBV6-2 or TRBV6-3 and TRBJ2-7, with 8 positions matching TRBD2. V was pared by 7 bases and J by 2 bases, with 10 bases of the junction left unmatched. This CDR3 has 15 amino acids. Germline CDR1 is MNHEY and CDR2 is SVGEGT. The sequenced part of the CDR3 DNA is TGTGCCAGCACTCAAGGACTAGCACGGACCTACGAG. This codes for CASTQGLARTYE. The whole CDR3 sequence is CASTQGLARTYEQYF.

A remark on this clone: The read gets to within 3 residues of the CDR3 end, and the germline J gene fills in the rest. This chain links TRBV4-2 with TRBJ2-3; 7 bases are shared with TRBD2. From germline, CDR1 is LGHNA and CDR2 YNFKEQ. The length of the CDR3 is 16 residues. Germline trimming cut 4 bases from V and 1 base from J; bases unmatched to any gene: 8. The CDR3: CASSPIGLVGTDTQYF. The covered CDR3 bases are TGTGCCAGCAGCCCAATCGGACTAGTTGGCACAGATACG.

CDR3 in amino acids: CASSIPDSKNIQYF. CDR3 DNA, as far as it was read: TGTGCCAGTAGTATTCCAGATTCCAAAAACATT. V is TRBV19 and J is TRBJ2-4; unclear D gene. The read terminates 3 residues before the CDR3 end, so the remaining end is supplied by the germline J gene. The length of the CDR3 is 14 residues. Germline CDR1 reads LNHDA; CDR2 reads SQIVND (reference sequence). V dropped 3 bases and J dropped 2 bases, with 8 bases sitting between them. The full variable domain, in which reference TRBV19 and TRBJ2-4 provide the parts outside the CDR3, is DGGITQSPKYLFRKEGQNVTLSCEQNLNHDAMYWYRQDPGQGLRLIYYSQIVNDFQKGDIAEGYSVSREKKESFPLTVTSAQKNPTAFYLCASSIPDSKNIQYFGAGTRLSVL.